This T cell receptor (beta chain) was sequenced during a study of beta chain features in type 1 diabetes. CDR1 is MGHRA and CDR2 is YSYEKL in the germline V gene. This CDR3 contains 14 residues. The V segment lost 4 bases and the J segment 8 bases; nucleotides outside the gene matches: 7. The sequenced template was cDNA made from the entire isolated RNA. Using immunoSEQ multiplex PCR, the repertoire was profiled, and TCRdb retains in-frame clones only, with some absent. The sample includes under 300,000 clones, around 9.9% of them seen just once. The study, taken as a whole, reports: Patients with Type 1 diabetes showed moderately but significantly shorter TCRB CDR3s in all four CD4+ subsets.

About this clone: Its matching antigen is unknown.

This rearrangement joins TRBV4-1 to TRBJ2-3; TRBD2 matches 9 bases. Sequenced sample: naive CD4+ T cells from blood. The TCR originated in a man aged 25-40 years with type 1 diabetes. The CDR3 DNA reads TGCGCCAGCAGCCCCCTGGGACTAGCTGGTACGCAGTATTTT. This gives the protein CASSPLGLAGTQYF.